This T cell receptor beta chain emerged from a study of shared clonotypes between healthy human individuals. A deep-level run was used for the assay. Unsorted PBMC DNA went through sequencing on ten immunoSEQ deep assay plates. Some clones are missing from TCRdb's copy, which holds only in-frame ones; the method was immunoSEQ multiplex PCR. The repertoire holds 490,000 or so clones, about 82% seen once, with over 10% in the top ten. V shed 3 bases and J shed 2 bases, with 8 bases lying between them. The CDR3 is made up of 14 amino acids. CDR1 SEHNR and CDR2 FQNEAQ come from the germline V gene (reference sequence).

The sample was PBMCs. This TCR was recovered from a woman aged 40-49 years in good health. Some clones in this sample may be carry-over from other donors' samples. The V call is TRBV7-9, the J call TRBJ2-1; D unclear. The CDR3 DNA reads TGTGCCAGCAGCTTGAGCAGTGCCTACAATGAGCAGTTCTTC. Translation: CASSLSSAYNEQFF.